The 10 T cell receptor beta chains reported below all come from one sample, sequenced in a study of control samples from healthy donors and cancer patients. Sequencing was performed with immunoSEQ multiplex PCR; in TCRdb, only in-frame clones are kept and a portion is missing. The table lists over 70,000 clones, roughly nine tenths of them singletons. The sample consisted of PBMCs. The receptors come from a woman in her forties or fifties with colorectal cancer.

V and J are TRBV4-3 and TRBJ2-5; 11 positions agree with TRBD2. J lost 5 bases, V lost 0 bases, and 2 bases had no gene match. CDR1 LGHNA and CDR2 YSLEER come from the germline V gene. This CDR3 is built from 15 residues. CDR3 bases: TGCGCCAGCAGCCAAGATTCTAGCGGGGGGGAGACCCAGTACTTC. It yields the protein CASSQDSSGGETQYF.

CDR3 sequence reads: CASSWTGGNNSPLHF. The CDR3 DNA reads TGTGCCAGCAGCTGGACAGGGGGAAACAATTCACCCCTCCACTTT. The chain recombines TRBV27 with TRBJ1-6; 10 nucleotides agree with TRBD1. This CDR3 has 15 amino acids. V shed 6 bases, J shed 7 bases, and the junction held 6 bases outside the gene matches. Per germline, CDR1 MNHEY and CDR2 SMNVEV (reference sequence).

V gene TRBV5-1 combines with J gene TRBJ2-3; 7 bases line up with TRBD1. After removal of 0 bases from V and 4 bases from J, the junction contained 5 bases not matched to a gene. CDR1 and CDR2 (germline): SGHRS, YFSETQ. This CDR3 is built from 15 residues. CDR3 DNA sequence: TGCGCCAGCAGCTTGGGGCAGGGGGTCGCAGATACGCAGTATTTT. Protein: CASSLGQGVADTQYF.

The V and J genes are TRBV19 and TRBJ1-2; D is unresolved. The CDR3 contains 13 residues. Trimming left V 5 bases short and J 4 bases short, with 11 bases between. CDR1 LNHDA and CDR2 SQIVND come from the germline V gene (reference sequence). The CDR3 nucleotides are TGTGCCAGTAGTGGACGGACGGGCTATGGCTACACCTTC. This encodes CASSGRTGYGYTF. The whole variable domain, remainder taken from reference TRBV19 and TRBJ1-2, is DGGITQSPKYLFRKEGQNVTLSCEQNLNHDAMYWYRQDPGQGLRLIYYSQIVNDFQKGDIAEGYSVSREKKESFPLTVTSAQKNPTAFYLCASSGRTGYGYTFGSGTRLTVV.

This clone came up once. The rearrangement joins TRBV10-3 to TRBJ2-3; 11 nucleotides align to TRBD1. Germline-derived CDR1 and CDR2 are ENHRY and SYGVKD. The CDR3 has 13 amino acids. After removal of 9 bases from V and 4 bases from J, the junction contained 3 bases not matched to a gene. CDR3 in amino acids: CAIGQGAADTQYF. The CDR3 nucleotides read TGTGCCATTGGACAGGGGGCGGCAGATACGCAGTATTTT.

The CDR3 nucleotides read TGTGCCAGCAGCAATGGCCAAGGTCAATACTACTACGACGAGCAGTACGTC. Its translation is CASSNGQGQYYYDEQYV. V is TRBV5-8 and J is TRBJ2-7; no firm D call. CDR1 SGHTS and CDR2 YDEGEE come from the germline V gene. The CDR3 loop spans 17 amino acids. Trimming cost V 4 bases and J 5 bases, with 25 bases left between them.

The chain joins TRBV7-2 to TRBJ2-7; D could derive from TRBD1 or TRBD2 (5 bases each). In germline, CDR1 is SGHTA, CDR2 FQGNSA. V lost 5 bases and J lost 4, with 21 bases in between. This CDR3 has 16 residues. The CDR3 reads CASSPPGAEFPYEQYV. As DNA, the CDR3 is TGTGCCAGCAGCCCCCCCGGGGCCGAATTTCCTTACGAGCAGTACGTC.

This sequence joins TRBV4-1 and TRBJ2-1, with 9 bases fitting TRBD2. Germline CDR1 reads MGHRA; CDR2 reads YSYEKL. CDR3 length: 15 residues. Unmatched junction bases numbered 7, after V lost 5 bases and J lost 5 bases. CDR3 region: CASSGLAGINNEQFF. The DNA of the CDR3 is TGCGCCAGCAGCGGTCTAGCGGGGATTAACAATGAGCAGTTCTTC.

The genes are TRBV3-1 (or the pseudogene TRBV3-2) and TRBJ1-1; no clear D gene. This CDR3 has 16 residues. Germline V lookup: CDR1 LGHDT, CDR2 YNNKEL (reference sequence). The germline V and J ends were trimmed by 3 bases and 6 bases, with 20 bases remaining between them. The CDR3 DNA reads TGTGCCAGCAGCCATCGCCCTAAGATCCAAACCTCTGAAGCTTTCTTT. Translated, it gives CASSHRPKIQTSEAFF.

The V and J genes are TRBV5-1 and TRBJ1-1; D ambiguous. V gave up 6 bases and J gave up 4 bases, with 13 bases separating them. CDR1 and CDR2 (germline): SGHRS, YFSETQ. The CDR3 sequence is 13 residues long. The CDR3 is CASTSEALTEAFF. DNA of the CDR3: TGCGCCAGCACCTCGGAAGCACTCACTGAAGCTTTCTTT.